This is a list of T cell receptor beta chains from one sample in a study of T-cell reconstitution after alpha-beta-depleted transplantation in children. Each CDR3 protein gets one entry after TCRdb re-called the PCR reads with MiXCR. The sample holds approximately 640,000 distinct CDR3 sequences, around 16% seen once. Sequenced here: PBMCs from the stem cell graft donor, sampled from the stem cell graft. Source of these receptors: a human donor who donated a stem cell graft to a child with acute myeloid leukemia. Both conserved end residues are part of each CDR3. Each record gives: D gene, V gene, J gene, clone size, CDR3 DNA, CDR3 protein. D genes are given only for firm matches. For some rows the clone size is stated as once, few or many, or as a class when expanded; others skip it.

D: TRBD2; V: TRBV4-2; J: TRBJ2-1; size: few; DNA: TGTGCCAGCAGCCAAGAATCGGGGGGATACAATGAGCAGTTCTTC; CDR3: CASSQESGGYNEQFF
D: TRBD1; V: TRBV28; J: TRBJ2-7; size: .; DNA: TGTGCCAGCAGTTTAGGAGGACAGGGCCGGTTTATCTACGAGCAGTACTTC; CDR3: CASSLGGQGRFIYEQYF
D: TRBD1; V: TRBV20-1; J: TRBJ2-3; size: .; DNA: TGCAGTGCTAGAGGACAGGGGAGTTGGACAGATACGCAGTATTTT; CDR3: CSARGQGSWTDTQYF
D: .; V: TRBV20-1; J: TRBJ2-7; size: many; DNA: TGCAGTGCTAGGCTGTGGGGGGGGCGAGACGAGCAGTACTTC; CDR3: CSARLWGGRDEQYF
D: TRBD1; V: TRBV7-2; J: TRBJ2-1; size: .; DNA: TGTGCCAGCAGCTTAGCCCCGAGGGGACAGAGATCCTTC; CDR3: CASSLAPRGQRSF
D: .; V: TRBV20-1; J: TRBJ1-1; size: many; DNA: TGCAGTGCTAGGGGGGGTACTTGGAACACTGAAGCTTTCTTT; CDR3: CSARGGTWNTEAFF
D: TRBD1; V: TRBV9; J: TRBJ2-3; size: few; DNA: TGTGCCAGCAGCGGGGGACAGGGGAGAACGGATACGCAGTATTTT; CDR3: CASSGGQGRTDTQYF
D: .; V: TRBV5-4; J: TRBJ2-2; size: .; DNA: TGTGCCAGCAGCTCTAAATTAAACACCGGGGAGCTGTTTTTT; CDR3: CASSSKLNTGELFF
D: TRBD2; V: TRBV20-1; J: TRBJ2-1; size: many; DNA: TGCAGTGCCCTACTAGCGGGGGGGAAGAATGAGCAGTTCTTC; CDR3: CSALLAGGKNEQFF
D: TRBD2; V: TRBV11-2; J: TRBJ2-1; size: many; DNA: TGTGCCAGCAGTGTGGCGGGGGGAAATGAGCAGTTCTTC; CDR3: CASSVAGGNEQFF
D: .; V: TRBV4-3; J: TRBJ1-5; size: .; DNA: TGCGCCAGCAGCCAAGAACCGAACAATCAGCCCCAGCATTTT; CDR3: CASSQEPNNQPQHF
D: TRBD2; V: TRBV7-2; J: TRBJ2-6; size: once; DNA: TGTGCCAGCAGCGAGCGGGGATATGGGGCCAACGTCCTGACTTTC; CDR3: CASSERGYGANVLTF
D: TRBD1; V: TRBV7-3; J: TRBJ2-1; size: few; DNA: TGTGCCAGCAGCAAAGACAGGGGCTCGAGAGGGGAGCAGTTCTTC; CDR3: CASSKDRGSRGEQFF
D: TRBD1; V: TRBV5-6; J: TRBJ1-2; size: many; DNA: TGTGCCAGCAGCTCACCTGGACAGGGGGGACCTAACTATGGCTACACCTTC; CDR3: CASSSPGQGGPNYGYTF
D: TRBD2; V: TRBV7-2; J: TRBJ2-5; size: many; DNA: TGTGCCAGCAGCTCATGGATAGCGGGGGCAAGGGAGACCCAGTACTTC; CDR3: CASSSWIAGARETQYF
D: .; V: TRBV9; J: TRBJ2-1; size: few; DNA: TGTGCCAGCAGCGGGGGGGACGGAAACGCCTACAATGAGCAGTTCTTC; CDR3: CASSGGDGNAYNEQFF
D: .; V: TRBV13; J: TRBJ1-2; size: many; DNA: TGTGCCAGCAGCTTAGCCAGAAACTATGGCTACACCTTC; CDR3: CASSLARNYGYTF
D: .; V: TRBV6-5; J: TRBJ1-6; size: many; DNA: TGTGCCAGCAGTTACACAGGACCAAGCTCCTATAATTCACCCCTCCACTTT; CDR3: CASSYTGPSSYNSPLHF
D: TRBD2; V: TRBV9; J: TRBJ2-3; size: many; DNA: TGTGCCAGCAGCCTAGGGACTAGGGCAGATACGCAGTATTTT; CDR3: CASSLGTRADTQYF
D: TRBD1; V: TRBV12-3/TRBV12-4; J: TRBJ1-4; size: few; DNA: TGTGCCAGCAGTTTCGCGGGACAGGGCGATGAAAAACTGTTTTTT; CDR3: CASSFAGQGDEKLFF
D: .; V: TRBV5-1; J: TRBJ2-7; size: many; DNA: TGCGCCAGCAGCTTGGTAGACTCCCTCTATAGGTACGAGCAGTACTTC; CDR3: CASSLVDSLYRYEQYF
D: .; V: TRBV24-1; J: TRBJ2-3; size: .; DNA: TGTGCCACCAGTGATCCGACAGGGAGGAGAGATACGCAGTATTTT; CDR3: CATSDPTGRRDTQYF
D: .; V: TRBV12-3/TRBV12-4; J: TRBJ2-1; size: many; DNA: TGTGCCAGCACCTTGGACTCGCCGCTTTACAATGAGCAGTTCTTC; CDR3: CASTLDSPLYNEQFF
D: .; V: TRBV20-1; J: TRBJ1-1; size: many; DNA: TGCAGTGCTAGAGATAACAGGGCCCACACTGAAGCTTTCTTT; CDR3: CSARDNRAHTEAFF
D: TRBD1; V: TRBV7-8; J: TRBJ1-5; size: few; DNA: TGTGCCAGCAGCTCCTGGGACAGGCATTCTCGGCCCCAGCATTTT; CDR3: CASSSWDRHSRPQHF